This note documents a single T cell receptor beta chain sequence. This entry belongs to a study of technical replicates of blood from a few donors. Only in-frame clones appear in the TCRdb table, and some are missing; sequencing was by immunoSEQ multiplex PCR. The sample carries over 75,000 clones, 90% to 97% recorded once. Germline V gene sequence: CDR1 SGHTA, CDR2 FQGTGA. The length of the CDR3 is 14 residues. Trimming removed 6 bases from V and 2 bases from J, with 13 bases in between. The TCR originated in a human donor in good health. This chain uses TRBV7-3 with TRBJ2-5, with a weak D call TRBD2 (7 bases). The material sequenced was T cells isolated from PBMCs. This CDR3 is CASSPGGPQETQYF. The CDR3, as DNA: TGTGCCAGCAGTCCGGGGGGCCCACAAGAGACCCAGTACTTC.